This TCR beta chain was found in a study of Graves' ophthalmopathy and Graves' hyperthyroidism (dated by TCRdb to the late 2010s). The study in broad terms: Peripheral blood was collected at initial diagnosis, prior to any treatment. In more than 5 hyperthyroidism patients, the T-cell repertoire of thyroid tissue was compared with the T-cell repertoire of blood. To explore V-J signatures that separate ophthalmopathy from hyperthyroidism, a discovery set of 100 patients was enrolled, consisting of fewer than 45 with ophthalmopathy and fewer than 60 with stable hyperthyroidism. An independent validation cohort was composed of around 19 hyperthyroidism patients and some 16 patients who later progressed from hyperthyroidism to ophthalmopathy. In total, approximately 130 blood samples were TCR-sequenced: 40 to 45 ophthalmopathy, roughly 77 hyperthyroidism and some 17 hyperthyroidism-to-ophthalmopathy patients. To tell Graves' ophthalmopathy apart from Graves' hyperthyroidism, and to predict which patients would progress to ophthalmopathy, the study relied on TCR beta repertoire signatures. Once sampling was done, hyperthyroidism patients were given methimazole at a starting dose of 30 mg daily, while ophthalmopathy patients were given high-dose intravenous methylprednisolone. The study at large found these results: Most expanded thyroid clonotypes with frequency above 0.001 were also detected in blood, suggesting blood repertoires may reflect the thyroid immune response. In cross-validation, the 13-signature model distinguished ophthalmopathy from stable hyperthyroidism with approximately 88% sensitivity and about 84% specificity, and in the test set the corresponding values were roughly 80% and 76%. Sample size was not predetermined statistically, and investigators were not blinded to group allocation. In validation, the model predicted ophthalmopathy progression with roughly 68% sensitivity and around 72% specificity; fewer than 15 predicted patients were CT-confirmed with GO in a median of 6.5 months.

In the germline V gene (reference sequence), CDR1 corresponds to LNHNV and CDR2 to YYDKDF. The CDR3 starts with the cysteine, ends with the phenylalanine, and has 15 residues. Only the CDR3 portion is preserved as DNA: 45 bases, with reading frame beginning at the first base. V lost 5 bases and J lost 2 bases; the stretch between them is 16 bases long. The ophthalmopathy patients had moderately to severely active disease, with a Clinical Activity Score of 3 or higher, a NOSPECS grade of 4 or higher, and a disease duration of less than 3 months. Patients with other autoimmune diseases, uncontrolled infections, pregnancy or lactation were excluded. Clinical symptoms, serum thyroxine, TRAb, thyroid ultrasound and orbital computed tomography formed the basis of the diagnosis. Using Ficoll-Paque density gradient centrifugation, PBMCs were isolated from about 10 ml of fresh peripheral blood. Total RNA was extracted using Trizol reagent, and RNA quality was checked on an Agilent 2100 Bioanalyzer.

This clonotype showed up many times. The antigen it recognizes is unknown. Base qualities are missing; no much larger clone stands one base away. TCR beta CDR3 regions were amplified from RNA transcripts for repertoire sequencing. The first round was an RT-PCR using HTBI primers with the Qiagen OneStep RT-PCR kit, and this first round was followed by a second-round multiplex PCR, then size selection and purification. Sequencing of the libraries was carried out on an Illumina HiSeq2000 in paired-end mode with 100 bp reads. From the authors' description of their analysis: Reads were processed with SOAPnuke, discarding reads with adapters, uncalled bases, mean Phred below 15, or no exact constant-primer or identifier match. COPE v1.2.5 was used to merge the high-quality paired reads. Each unique nucleotide sequence was defined as a clonotype, and clonotypes were aligned to IMGT TRB V, D and J references with MiTCR v1.1. Analysis was restricted to V-J combinations with a frequency above 0.0001, which covered roughly 99% of repertoires. For each V-J combination, a TCR clonal expansion and chaos score was defined as F50 clonal expansion divided by the chaos observed in the TCRdist matrix. Features were reduced by Welch's t-statistics and random forest to over ten V-J combinations, which fed a naive Bayes classifier. The Morisita-Horn index was used to measure how similar the thyroid and blood repertoires were. Through fastp at Q25 and MiXCR, TCRdb rebuilt clones from the public reads, retaining in-frame beta chains. When rows share a CDR3 protein, they turn into one entry using the most common DNA and genes. TCRdb's processing, not the authors', yielded these V and J calls. The sample data list approximately 640,000 distinct CDR3 sequences, and about 40% of these were observed just once. More than 3% of the sample is in the top ten clones.

Here the chain combines TRBV15 and TRBJ2-7; a tentative D match to TRBD1 spans 6 bases. The sample consisted of peripheral blood. This TCR was sampled from an adult man with Graves' ophthalmopathy. The CDR3 protein: CATSSTEDSPYEQYF. The DNA sequence is given as TGTGCCACCAGCTCAACAGAGGACAGCCCCTACGAGCAGTACTTC.